This is a list of T cell receptor beta chains from one sample in a study of T-cell memory formation after mild COVID-19. TCRdb reanalysed the 5' RACE reads using MiXCR and keeps one entry per CDR3 protein. The table shows 100,000 to 150,000 distinct CDR3 sequences, with approximately 5.9% occurring only once. Material for sequencing was PBMCs or a T cell subset sorted from them (not recorded which). The receptors come from an adult woman who had mild COVID-19 (a few samples of this study predate the infection). Cell type and time point are not known. Each CDR3 is given with its conserved first and last residue. The D gene is left open where the match is weak. Clone size is stated in some rows and not others, as once, few, many or a class when expanded.

>-|TRBV28|few|TRBJ1-2
CASSPPRGGYGYTF
TGTGCCAGCAGTCCACCCCGGGGAGGATATGGCTACACCTTC
>-|TRBV30|few|TRBJ1-2
CASTQGYLGYTF
TGTGCCTCGACACAGGGTTACCTCGGCTACACCTTC
>TRBD1|TRBV30|-|TRBJ1-5
CAWRTKPGTGGSNQPQHF
TGTGCCTGGAGGACTAAACCCGGGACAGGGGGTAGCAATCAGCCCCAGCATTTT
>TRBD1|TRBV4-1|many|TRBJ2-7
CASSRQPGDRAYEQYF
TGCGCCAGCAGCCGACAACCGGGGGACAGGGCCTACGAGCAGTACTTC
>-|TRBV6-2/TRBV6-3|many|TRBJ2-7
CASSHRGKSYEQYF
TGTGCCAGCAGCCATCGGGGCAAGTCCTACGAGCAGTACTTC
>-|TRBV12-3/TRBV12-4|-|TRBJ1-1
CASRTGHQNTEAFF
TGTGCCAGCAGGACCGGACACCAGAACACTGAAGCTTTCTTT
>-|TRBV18|many|TRBJ2-7
CASSPPGPRKEQYF
TGTGCCAGCTCACCCCCCGGACCTCGAAAAGAGCAGTACTTC
>TRBD2|TRBV7-2|few|TRBJ2-5
CASSPGTSGPSRGETQYF
TGTGCCAGCAGCCCAGGGACTAGCGGGCCGTCACGGGGAGAGACCCAGTACTTC
>-|TRBV3-1|few|TRBJ1-1
CASSPAWGANTEAFF
TGTGCCAGCAGCCCCGCCTGGGGGGCGAACACTGAAGCTTTCTTT
>-|TRBV10-3|-|TRBJ1-5
CAISDPRREDSNQPQHF
TGTGCCATCAGTGACCCGCGGAGGGAAGATAGCAATCAGCCCCAGCATTTT
>-|TRBV12-3/TRBV12-4|many|TRBJ1-1
CASSYILNTEAFF
TGTGCCAGCAGTTATATATTGAACACTGAAGCTTTCTTT
>-|TRBV20-1|-|TRBJ2-2
CSARGPMNTGELFF
TGCAGTGCTAGAGGTCCGATGAACACCGGGGAGCTGTTTTTT
>-|TRBV29-1|few|TRBJ2-2
CSVPRSDSPATELFF
TGCAGCGTCCCTCGATCGGACAGTCCCGCGACGGAGCTGTTTTTT
>TRBD1|TRBV5-1|few|TRBJ2-7
CASSPSTGFFYEQYF
TGCGCCAGCAGCCCATCGACAGGGTTTTTCTACGAGCAGTACTTC
>TRBD1|TRBV5-1|few|TRBJ2-2
CASRDRDNTGELFF
TGCGCCAGCAGAGACAGGGACAACACCGGGGAGCTGTTTTTT
>TRBD1|TRBV10-3|-|TRBJ1-1
CAISGQGNTEAFF
TGTGCCATCAGCGGACAGGGGAACACTGAAGCTTTCTTT
>-|TRBV20-1|-|TRBJ1-5
CSASYPGLHQPQHF
TGCAGTGCTAGCTACCCCGGACTGCATCAGCCCCAGCATTTT
>TRBD1|TRBV3-1|-|TRBJ2-7
CASSGYRGPRQYF
TGTGCCAGCAGCGGATACAGGGGGCCGCGGCAGTACTTC